The 9 T cell receptor beta chains below come from one sample, sequenced in a study of CD8 T cells in Susac syndrome. Roughly 0.45 to 1 ug RNA was reverse transcribed with random hexamers. TCRdb processed the immunoSEQ multiplex PCR reads anew with MiXCR; each CDR3 protein has one entry. The profile covers under 150,000 distinct CDR3 sequences, with roughly 94% appearing a single time and approximately 0.12% taken by the ten largest. What was sequenced was CD4+ T cells from PBMCs. These receptors were collected from a human donor with multiple sclerosis.

The rearrangement uses TRBV10-3 and TRBJ2-7; D is undetermined. This CDR3 is 15 amino acids long. Germline V gene data show CDR1 as ENHRY and CDR2 as SYGVKD. Trimming removed 0 bases from V and 0 bases from J, with 9 bases in between. Here the CDR3 DNA reads TGTGCCATCAGTGAGTCAGGGCGATACTCCTACGAGCAGTACTTC. It encodes CAISESGRYSYEQYF.

The chain recombines TRBV5-1 with TRBJ2-7, with D possibly being TRBD1 (6 bases). The CDR3 is 13 amino acids. Germline V lookup: CDR1 SGHRS, CDR2 YFSETQ. The germline V and J ends were trimmed by 2 bases and 6 bases, with 12 bases remaining between them. The chain's CDR3 is CASSLEQGGEQYF. The DNA for the CDR3 is TGCGCCAGCAGCTTAGAACAGGGCGGCGAGCAGTACTTC.

The chain has TRBV2 and TRBJ1-6, with 8 bases fitting TRBD1. This CDR3 region has 13 residues. V lost 9 bases to trimming and J lost 5 bases; unmatched junction nucleotides: 3. Germline CDR1 reads SNHLY; CDR2 reads FYNNEI. CDR3 sequence: CASGQGNNSPLHF. CDR3 coding DNA: TGTGCCAGTGGACAGGGCAATAATTCACCCCTCCACTTT.

This chain joins TRBV18 and TRBJ1-1; D not resolved. The CDR3 runs to 14 residues. Germline loops: CDR1 KGHSH, CDR2 LQKENI. Trimming cost V 6 bases and J 1 base, with 12 bases left between them. CDR3 DNA sequence: TGTGCCAGCTCCCGGACGGGAGAGAACACTGAAGCTTTCTTT. It translates to CASSRTGENTEAFF.

This clonotype was picked up one time. The rearrangement uses TRBV5-1 and TRBJ1-5; 9 nucleotides match TRBD1. The length of the CDR3 is 15 residues. Germline CDR1 and CDR2: SGHRS and YFSETQ. J was trimmed by 6 bases and V by 2 bases; bases with no gene match: 6. The CDR3 sequence: CASSLQGAGGQPQHF. The CDR3 DNA follows: TGCGCCAGCAGCTTACAGGGGGCGGGGGGTCAGCCCCAGCATTTT.

This chain links TRBV27 with TRBJ2-3, with TRBD1 identical over 8 bases. The germline CDR1 and CDR2 sequences are MNHEY and SMNVEV (reference sequence). This CDR3 region has 14 residues. J gave up 6 bases and V 4 bases, and 6 bases lay outside the gene matches. CDR3 loop: CASSSGTGGDTQYF. CDR3 coding DNA: TGTGCCAGCAGTTCCGGGACAGGCGGGGATACGCAGTATTTT.

The J gene is TRBJ1-1, the V gene TRBV2; D not resolved. The CDR3 is 13 amino acids. Trimming removed 7 bases at V and 4 bases at J, with 13 bases between. Germline CDR1 and CDR2: SNHLY and FYNNEI. The chain's CDR3 is CASTEREGTEAFF. The CDR3, as DNA: TGTGCCAGCACCGAACGAGAAGGCACTGAAGCTTTCTTT.

The chain recombines TRBV30 with TRBJ2-7, with 7 bases matching TRBD1. With 5 bases clipped from V and 2 bases from J, the junction kept 6 bases outside the gene matches. CDR1 and CDR2 from the germline V gene are GTSNPN and SVGIG (reference sequence). This CDR3 is built from 13 residues. The CDR3 is CAWSADRAYEQYF. The DNA of the CDR3 is TGTGCCTGGTCTGCCGACAGGGCCTACGAGCAGTACTTC.

The chain recombines TRBV30 with TRBJ1-6; maybe TRBD1 (6 bases). With 4 bases removed from V and 9 bases from J, the gap between germline ends came to 13 bases. The CDR3 is made up of 13 amino acids. Germline V lookup: CDR1 GTSNPN, CDR2 SVGIG (reference sequence). CDR3 loop: CAWTEQGFSPLHF. CDR3 nucleotides: TGTGCCTGGACAGAACAGGGTTTTTCACCCCTCCACTTT.